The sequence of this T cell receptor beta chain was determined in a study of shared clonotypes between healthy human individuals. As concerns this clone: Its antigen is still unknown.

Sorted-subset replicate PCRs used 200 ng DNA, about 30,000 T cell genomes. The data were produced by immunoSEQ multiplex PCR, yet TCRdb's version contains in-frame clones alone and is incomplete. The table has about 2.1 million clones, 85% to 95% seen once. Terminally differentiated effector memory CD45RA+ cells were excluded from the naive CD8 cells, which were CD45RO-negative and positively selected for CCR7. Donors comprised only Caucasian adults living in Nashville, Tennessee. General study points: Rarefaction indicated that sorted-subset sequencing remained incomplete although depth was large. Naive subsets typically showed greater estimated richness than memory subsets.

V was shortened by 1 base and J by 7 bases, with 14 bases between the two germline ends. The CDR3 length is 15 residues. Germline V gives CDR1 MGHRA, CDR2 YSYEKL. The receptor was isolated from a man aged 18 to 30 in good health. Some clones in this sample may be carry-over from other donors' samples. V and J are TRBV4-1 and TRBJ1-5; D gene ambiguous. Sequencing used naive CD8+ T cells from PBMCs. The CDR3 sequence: CASSQVASDGQPQHF. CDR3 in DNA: TGCGCCAGCAGCCAAGTTGCCTCAGACGGACAGCCCCAGCATTTT.